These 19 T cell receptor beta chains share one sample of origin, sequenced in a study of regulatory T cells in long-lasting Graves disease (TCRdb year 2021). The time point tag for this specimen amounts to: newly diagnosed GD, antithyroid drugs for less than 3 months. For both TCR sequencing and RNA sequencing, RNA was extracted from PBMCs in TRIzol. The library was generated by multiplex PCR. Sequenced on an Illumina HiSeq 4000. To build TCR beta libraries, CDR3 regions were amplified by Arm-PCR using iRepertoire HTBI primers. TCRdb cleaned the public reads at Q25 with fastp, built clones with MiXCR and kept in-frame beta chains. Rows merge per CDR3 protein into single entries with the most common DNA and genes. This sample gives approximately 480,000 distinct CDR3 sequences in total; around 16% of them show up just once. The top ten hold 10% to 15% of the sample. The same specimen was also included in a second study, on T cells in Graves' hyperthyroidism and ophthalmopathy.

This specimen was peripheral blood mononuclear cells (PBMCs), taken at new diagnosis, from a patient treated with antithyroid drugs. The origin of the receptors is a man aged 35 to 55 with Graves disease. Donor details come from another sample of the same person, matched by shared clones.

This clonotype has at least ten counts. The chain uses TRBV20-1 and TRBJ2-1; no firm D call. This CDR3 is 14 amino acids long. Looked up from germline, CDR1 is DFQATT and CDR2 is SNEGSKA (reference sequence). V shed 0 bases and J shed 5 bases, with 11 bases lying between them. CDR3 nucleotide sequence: TGCAGTGCTAGAGATCGTCTAGTTCACAATGAGCAGTTCTTC. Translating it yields CSARDRLVHNEQFF.

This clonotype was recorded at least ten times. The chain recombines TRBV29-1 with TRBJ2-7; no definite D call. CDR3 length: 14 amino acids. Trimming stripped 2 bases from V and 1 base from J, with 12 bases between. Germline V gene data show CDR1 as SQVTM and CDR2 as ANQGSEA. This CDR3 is CSVESSTISYEQYF. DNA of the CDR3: TGCAGCGTTGAATCTTCCACAATATCCTACGAGCAGTACTTC.

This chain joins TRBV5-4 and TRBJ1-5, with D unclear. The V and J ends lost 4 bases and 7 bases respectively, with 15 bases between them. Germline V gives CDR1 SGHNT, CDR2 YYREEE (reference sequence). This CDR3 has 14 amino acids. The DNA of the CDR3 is TGTGCCAGCAGCCAAACCCCCGGTGGACAGCCCCAGCATTTT. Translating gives CASSQTPGGQPQHF.

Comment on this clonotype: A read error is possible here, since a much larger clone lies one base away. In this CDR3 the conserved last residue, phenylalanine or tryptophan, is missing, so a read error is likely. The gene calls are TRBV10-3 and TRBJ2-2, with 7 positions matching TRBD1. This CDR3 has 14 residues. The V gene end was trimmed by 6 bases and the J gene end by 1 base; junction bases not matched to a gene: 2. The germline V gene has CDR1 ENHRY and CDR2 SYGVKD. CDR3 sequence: CAISWDRNTGELFL. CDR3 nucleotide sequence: TGTGCCATCAGCTGGGACAGGAACACCGGGGAGCTGTTTCTT.

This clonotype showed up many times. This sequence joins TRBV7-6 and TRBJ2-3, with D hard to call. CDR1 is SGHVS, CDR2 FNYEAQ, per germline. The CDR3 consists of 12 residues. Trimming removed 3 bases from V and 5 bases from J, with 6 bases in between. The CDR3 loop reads CASSFLIDTQYF. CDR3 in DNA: TGTGCCAGCAGCTTTCTCATAGATACGCAGTATTTT.

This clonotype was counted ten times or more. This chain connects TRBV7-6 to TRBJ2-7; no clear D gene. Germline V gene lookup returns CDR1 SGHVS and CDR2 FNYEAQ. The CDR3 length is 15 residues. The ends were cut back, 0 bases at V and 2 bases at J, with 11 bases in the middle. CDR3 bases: TGTGCCAGCAGCTTAGCGCTGGTCCAGCCCTACGAGCAGTACTTC. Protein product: CASSLALVQPYEQYF.

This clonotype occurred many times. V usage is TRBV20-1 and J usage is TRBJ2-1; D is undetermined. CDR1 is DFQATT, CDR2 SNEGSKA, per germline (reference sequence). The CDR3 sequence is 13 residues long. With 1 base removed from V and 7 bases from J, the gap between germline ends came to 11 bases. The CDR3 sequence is CSARGRAANEQFF. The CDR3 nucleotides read TGCAGTGCTAGAGGTCGGGCAGCGAATGAGCAGTTCTTC.

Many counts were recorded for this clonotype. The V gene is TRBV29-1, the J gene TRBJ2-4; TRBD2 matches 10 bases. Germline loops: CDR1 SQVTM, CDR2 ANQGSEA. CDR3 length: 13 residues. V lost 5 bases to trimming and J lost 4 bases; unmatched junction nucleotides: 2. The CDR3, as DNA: TGCAGCGTTAGGACTAGCGGAAAAAACATTCAGTACTTC. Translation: CSVRTSGKNIQYF.

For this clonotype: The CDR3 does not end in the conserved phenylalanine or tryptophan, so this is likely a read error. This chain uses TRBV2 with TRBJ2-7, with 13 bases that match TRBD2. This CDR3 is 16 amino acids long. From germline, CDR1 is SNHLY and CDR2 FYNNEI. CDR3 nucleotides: TGTGCCAGCAGTGAAATGGGACTAGCGGGGCCTTACGGGCAGTACCTC. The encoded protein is CASSEMGLAGPYGQYL.

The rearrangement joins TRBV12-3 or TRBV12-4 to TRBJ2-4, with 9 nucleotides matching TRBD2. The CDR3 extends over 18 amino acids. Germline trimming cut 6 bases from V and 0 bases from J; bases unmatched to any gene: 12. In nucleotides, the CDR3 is TGTGCCAGCAGACTTCTAGCGGGATTACAACTAGCCAAAAACATTCAGTACTTC. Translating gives CASRLLAGLQLAKNIQYF.

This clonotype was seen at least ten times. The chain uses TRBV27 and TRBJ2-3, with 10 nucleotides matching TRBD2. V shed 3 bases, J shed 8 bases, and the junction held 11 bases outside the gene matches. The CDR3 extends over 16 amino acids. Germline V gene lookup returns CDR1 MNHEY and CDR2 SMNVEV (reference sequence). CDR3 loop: CASSFASGSPRRTQYF. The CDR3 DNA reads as TGTGCCAGCAGTTTTGCTAGCGGGAGCCCCAGACGTACGCAGTATTTT.

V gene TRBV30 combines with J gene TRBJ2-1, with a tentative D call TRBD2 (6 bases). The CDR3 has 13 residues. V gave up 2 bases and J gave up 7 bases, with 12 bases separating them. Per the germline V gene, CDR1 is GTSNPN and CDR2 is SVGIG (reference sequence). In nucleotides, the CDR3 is TGTGCCTGGAGTCGGAGACGGGGGAATGAGCAGTTCTTC. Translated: CAWSRRRGNEQFF.

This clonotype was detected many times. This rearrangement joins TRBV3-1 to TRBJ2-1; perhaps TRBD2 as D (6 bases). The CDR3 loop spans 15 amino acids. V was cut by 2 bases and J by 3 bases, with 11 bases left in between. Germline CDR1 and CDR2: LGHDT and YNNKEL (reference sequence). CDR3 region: CASSQREAHYNEQFF. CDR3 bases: TGTGCCAGCAGCCAAAGGGAGGCACACTACAATGAGCAGTTCTTC.

The CDR3 DNA reads TGTGCCAGCAGTTTCGGGGACCGCCTCTACGAGCAGTACTTC. This codes for CASSFGDRLYEQYF. The V call is TRBV12-3 or TRBV12-4, the J call TRBJ2-7; either TRBD1 or TRBD2 may fit D (5 bases each). The CDR3 length is 14 residues. Trimming removed 3 bases from V and 3 bases from J, with 12 bases in between.

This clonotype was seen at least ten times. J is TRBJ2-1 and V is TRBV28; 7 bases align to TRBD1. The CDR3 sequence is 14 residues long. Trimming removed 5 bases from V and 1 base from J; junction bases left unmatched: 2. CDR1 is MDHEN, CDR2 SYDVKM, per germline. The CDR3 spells CASSEDRSYNEQFF. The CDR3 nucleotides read TGTGCCAGCAGTGAGGACAGGTCCTACAATGAGCAGTTCTTC.

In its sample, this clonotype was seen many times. CDR3 sequence reads: CAWGDSSYEQYF. CDR3 bases: TGTGCCTGGGGGGACAGTTCCTACGAGCAGTACTTC. This chain connects TRBV30 to TRBJ2-7, with 7 bases identical to TRBD1. Per germline, CDR1 GTSNPN and CDR2 SVGIG (reference sequence). This CDR3 region has 12 residues. Trimming at V came to 5 bases and at J to 1 base, leaving 2 bases not matched to a gene.

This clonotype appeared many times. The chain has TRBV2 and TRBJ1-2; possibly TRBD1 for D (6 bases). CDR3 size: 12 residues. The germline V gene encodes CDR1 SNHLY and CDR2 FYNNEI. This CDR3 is CAIWAGVYGYTF. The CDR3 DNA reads TGTGCGATCTGGGCAGGGGTCTATGGCTACACCTTC.

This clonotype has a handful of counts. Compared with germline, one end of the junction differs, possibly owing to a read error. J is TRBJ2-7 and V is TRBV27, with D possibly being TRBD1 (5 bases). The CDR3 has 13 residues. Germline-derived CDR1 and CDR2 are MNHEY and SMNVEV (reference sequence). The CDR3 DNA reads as TGTGCCAACAGTCACAGACAGACTTACGAGCAGTACTTC. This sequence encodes CANSHRQTYEQYF.

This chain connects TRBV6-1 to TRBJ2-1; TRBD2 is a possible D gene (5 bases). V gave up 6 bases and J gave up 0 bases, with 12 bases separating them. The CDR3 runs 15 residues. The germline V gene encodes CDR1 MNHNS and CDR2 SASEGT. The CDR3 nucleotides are TGTGCCAGCAGACCCGGACTTGGCTCCTACAATGAGCAGTTCTTC. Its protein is CASRPGLGSYNEQFF.